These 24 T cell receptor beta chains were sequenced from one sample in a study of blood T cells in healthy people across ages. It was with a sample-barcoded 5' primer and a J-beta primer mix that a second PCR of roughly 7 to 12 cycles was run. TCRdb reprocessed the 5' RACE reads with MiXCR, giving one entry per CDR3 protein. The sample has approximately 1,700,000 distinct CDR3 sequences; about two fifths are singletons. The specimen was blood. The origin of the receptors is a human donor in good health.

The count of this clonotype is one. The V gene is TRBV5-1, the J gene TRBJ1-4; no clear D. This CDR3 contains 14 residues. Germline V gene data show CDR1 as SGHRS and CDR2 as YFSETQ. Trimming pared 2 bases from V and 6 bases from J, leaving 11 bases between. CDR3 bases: TGCGCCAGCAGCTTTAGGGTGGAGGATGAAAAACTGTTTTTT. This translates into CASSFRVEDEKLFF.

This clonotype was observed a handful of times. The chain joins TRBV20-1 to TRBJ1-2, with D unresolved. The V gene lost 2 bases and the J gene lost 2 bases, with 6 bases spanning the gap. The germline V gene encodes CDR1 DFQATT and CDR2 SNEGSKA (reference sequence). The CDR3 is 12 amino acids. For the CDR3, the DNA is TGCAGTGCTAGAATATTGAACTATGGCTACACCTTC. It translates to CSARILNYGYTF.

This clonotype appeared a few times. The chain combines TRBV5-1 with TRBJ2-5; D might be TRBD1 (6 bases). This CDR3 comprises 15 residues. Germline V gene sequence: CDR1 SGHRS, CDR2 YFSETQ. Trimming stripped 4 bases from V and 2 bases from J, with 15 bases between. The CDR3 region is CASSEVGQRQETQYF. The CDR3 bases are TGCGCCAGCAGCGAGGTAGGACAGCGACAAGAGACCCAGTACTTC.

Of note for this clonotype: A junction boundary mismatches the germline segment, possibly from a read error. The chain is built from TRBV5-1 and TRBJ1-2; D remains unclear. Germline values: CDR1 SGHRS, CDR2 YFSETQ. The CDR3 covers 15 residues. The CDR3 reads CASNLEGQANYGYTF. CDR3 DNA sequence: TGCGCCAGCAACTTGGAGGGTCAAGCTAACTATGGCTACACCTTC.

This chain's CDR3 is CASSPFGTSGGSPYNEQFF. Written as DNA, the CDR3 is TGTGCCAGCAGTCCCTTCGGGACTAGCGGGGGGTCCCCTTACAATGAGCAGTTCTTC. The chain couples TRBV28 to TRBJ2-1; 15 bases fit TRBD2. V lost 5 bases, J lost 4 bases, and 12 bases stayed unmatched. The CDR3 contains 19 residues. CDR1 and CDR2 from the germline V gene are MDHEN and SYDVKM.

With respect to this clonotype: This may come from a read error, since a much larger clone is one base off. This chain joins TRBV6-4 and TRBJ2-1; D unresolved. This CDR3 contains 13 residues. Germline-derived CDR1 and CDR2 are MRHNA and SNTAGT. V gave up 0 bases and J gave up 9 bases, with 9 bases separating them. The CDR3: CASSDSAESEQFF. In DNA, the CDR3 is TGTGCCAGCAGTGACTCGGCAGAGTCTGAGCAGTTCTTC.

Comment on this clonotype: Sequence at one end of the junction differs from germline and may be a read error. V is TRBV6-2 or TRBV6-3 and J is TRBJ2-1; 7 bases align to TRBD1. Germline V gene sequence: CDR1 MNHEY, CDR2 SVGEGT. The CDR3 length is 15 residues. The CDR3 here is CAGSLRDSGYNEQFF. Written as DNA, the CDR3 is TGTGCCGGCAGTTTGAGGGACAGTGGCTACAATGAGCAGTTCTTC.

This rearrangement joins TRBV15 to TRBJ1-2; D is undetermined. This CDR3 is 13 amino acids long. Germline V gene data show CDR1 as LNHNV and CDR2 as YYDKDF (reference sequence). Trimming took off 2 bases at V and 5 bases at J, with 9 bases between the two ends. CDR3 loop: CATSRPAYYGYTF. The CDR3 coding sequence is TGTGCCACCAGCAGACCAGCGTATTATGGCTACACCTTC. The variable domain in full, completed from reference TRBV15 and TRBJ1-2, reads DAMVIQNPRYQVTQFGKPVTLSCSQTLNHNVMYWYQQKSSQAPKLLFHYYDKDFNNEADTPDNFQSRRPNTSFCFLDIRSPGLGDTAMYLCATSRPAYYGYTFGSGTRLTVV.

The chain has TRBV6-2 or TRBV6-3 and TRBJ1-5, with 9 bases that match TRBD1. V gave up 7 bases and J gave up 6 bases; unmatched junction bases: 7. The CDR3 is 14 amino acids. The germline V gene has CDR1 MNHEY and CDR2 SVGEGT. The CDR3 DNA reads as TGTGCCAGCACCTCCGGGACAGGGAGTCAGCCCCAGCATTTT. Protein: CASTSGTGSQPQHF.

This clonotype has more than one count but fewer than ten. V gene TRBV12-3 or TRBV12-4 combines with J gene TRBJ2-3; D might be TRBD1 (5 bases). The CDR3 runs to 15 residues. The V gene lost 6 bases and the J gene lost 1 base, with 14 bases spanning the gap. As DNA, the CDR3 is TGTGCCAGCAGGATGCTCACCAGGGGCACAGATACGCAGTATTTT. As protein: CASRMLTRGTDTQYF.

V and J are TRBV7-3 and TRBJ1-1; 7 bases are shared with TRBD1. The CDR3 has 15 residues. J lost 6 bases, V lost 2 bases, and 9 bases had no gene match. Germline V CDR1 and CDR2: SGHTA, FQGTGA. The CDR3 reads CASSLGDRDSAEAFF. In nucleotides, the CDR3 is TGTGCCAGCAGCTTAGGGGACCGGGACAGCGCTGAAGCTTTCTTT. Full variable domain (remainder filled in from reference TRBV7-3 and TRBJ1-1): GAGVSQTPSNKVTEKGKYVELRCDPISGHTALYWYRQSLGQGPEFLIYFQGTGAADDSGLPNDRFFAVRPEGSVSTLKIQRTERGDSAVYLCASSLGDRDSAEAFFGQGTRLTVV.

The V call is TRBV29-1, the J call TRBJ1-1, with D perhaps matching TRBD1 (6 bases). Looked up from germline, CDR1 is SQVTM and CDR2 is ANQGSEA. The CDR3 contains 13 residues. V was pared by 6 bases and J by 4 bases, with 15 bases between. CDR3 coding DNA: TGCAGCGTGGCGAACAGGGAAGGCACTGAAGCTTTCTTT. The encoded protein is CSVANREGTEAFF. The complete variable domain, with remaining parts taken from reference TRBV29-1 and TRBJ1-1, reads SAVISQKPSRDICQRGTSLTIQCQVDSQVTMMFWYRQQPGQSLTLIATANQGSEATYESGFVIDKFPISRPNLTFSTLTVSNMSPEDSSIYLCSVANREGTEAFFGQGTRLTVV.

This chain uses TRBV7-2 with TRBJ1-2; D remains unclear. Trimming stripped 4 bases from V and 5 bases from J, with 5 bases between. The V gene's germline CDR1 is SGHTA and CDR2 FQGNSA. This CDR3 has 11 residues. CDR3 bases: TGTGCCAGCAGCTACGAATATGGCTACACCTTC. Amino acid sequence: CASSYEYGYTF.

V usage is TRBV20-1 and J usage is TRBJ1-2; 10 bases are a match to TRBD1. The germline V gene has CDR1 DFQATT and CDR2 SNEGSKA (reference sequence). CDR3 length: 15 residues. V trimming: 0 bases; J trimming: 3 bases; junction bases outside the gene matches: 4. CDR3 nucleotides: TGCAGTGCTAGAGAGAAGGACAGGGGGGACTATGGCTACACCTTC. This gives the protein CSAREKDRGDYGYTF.

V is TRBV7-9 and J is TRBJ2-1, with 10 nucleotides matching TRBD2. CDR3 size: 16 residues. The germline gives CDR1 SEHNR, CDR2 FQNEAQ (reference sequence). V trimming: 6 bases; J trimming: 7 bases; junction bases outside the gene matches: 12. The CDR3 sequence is CASSSERGGYGNEQFF. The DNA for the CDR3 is TGTGCCAGCAGTTCGGAGCGGGGGGGCTATGGGAATGAGCAGTTCTTC.

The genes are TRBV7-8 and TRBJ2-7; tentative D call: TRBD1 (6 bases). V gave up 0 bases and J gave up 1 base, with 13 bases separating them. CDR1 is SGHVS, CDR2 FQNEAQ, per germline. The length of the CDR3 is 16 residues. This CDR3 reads CASSLARPGESYEQYF. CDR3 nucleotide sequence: TGTGCCAGCAGCTTAGCGAGGCCAGGGGAGTCCTACGAGCAGTACTTC. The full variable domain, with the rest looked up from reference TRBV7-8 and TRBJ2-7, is GAGVSQSPRYKVAKRGQDVALRCDPISGHVSLFWYQQALGQGPEFLTYFQNEAQLDKSGLPSDRFFAERPEGSVSTLKIQRTQQEDSAVYLCASSLARPGESYEQYFGPGTRLTVT.

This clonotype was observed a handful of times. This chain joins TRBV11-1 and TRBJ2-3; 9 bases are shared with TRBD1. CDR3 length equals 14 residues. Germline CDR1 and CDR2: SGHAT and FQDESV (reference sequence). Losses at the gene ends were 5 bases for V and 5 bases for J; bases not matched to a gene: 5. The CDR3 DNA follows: TGTGCCAGCAGCCGGGACAGGGAGGGAGATACGCAGTATTTT. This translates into CASSRDREGDTQYF. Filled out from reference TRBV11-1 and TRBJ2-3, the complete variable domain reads EAEVAQSPRYKITEKSQAVAFWCDPISGHATLYWYRQILGQGPELLVQFQDESVVDDSQLPKDRFSAERLKGVDSTLKIQPAELGDSAMYLCASSRDREGDTQYFGPGTRLTVL.

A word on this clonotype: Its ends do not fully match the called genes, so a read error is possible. The CDR3 sequence: CASNQAAGGNYNEQFF. The CDR3 DNA sequence: TGTGCCAGCAACCAAGCAGCGGGGGGGAACTACAATGAGCAGTTCTTC. The V gene is TRBV4-2, the J gene TRBJ2-1; 10 bases are a match to TRBD2. Germline assignment: CDR1 LGHNA and CDR2 YNFKEQ. There are 16 residues in the CDR3.

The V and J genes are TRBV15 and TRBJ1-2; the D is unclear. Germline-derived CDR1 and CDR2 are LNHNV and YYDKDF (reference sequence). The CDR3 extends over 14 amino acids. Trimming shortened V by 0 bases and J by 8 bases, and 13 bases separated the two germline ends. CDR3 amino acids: CATSRDRREGGYTF. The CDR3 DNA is TGTGCCACCAGCAGAGATAGGAGGGAGGGAGGCTACACCTTC.

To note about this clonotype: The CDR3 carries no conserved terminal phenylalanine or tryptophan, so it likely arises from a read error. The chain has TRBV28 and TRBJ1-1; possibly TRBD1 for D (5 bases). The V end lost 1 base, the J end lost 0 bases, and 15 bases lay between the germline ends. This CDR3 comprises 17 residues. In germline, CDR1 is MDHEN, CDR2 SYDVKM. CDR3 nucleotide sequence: TGTGCCAGCAGTTTATCGGGTTTCGACAGCGTGAACACTGAAGCTTTCATT. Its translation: CASSLSGFDSVNTEAFI.

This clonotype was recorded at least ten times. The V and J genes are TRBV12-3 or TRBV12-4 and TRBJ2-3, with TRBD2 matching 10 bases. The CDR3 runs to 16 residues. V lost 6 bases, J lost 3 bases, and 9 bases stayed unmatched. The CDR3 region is CASSGSGTSETDTQYF. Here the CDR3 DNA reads TGTGCCAGCAGCGGCTCCGGGACTAGCGAGACAGATACGCAGTATTTT.

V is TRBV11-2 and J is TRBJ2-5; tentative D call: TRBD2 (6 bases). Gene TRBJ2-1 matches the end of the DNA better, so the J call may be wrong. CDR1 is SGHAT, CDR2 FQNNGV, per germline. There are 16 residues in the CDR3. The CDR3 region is CASSLLAYTTQETQFF. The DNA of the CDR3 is TGTGCCAGCAGCCTACTAGCCTACACAACACAAGAGACCCAGTTCTTC.

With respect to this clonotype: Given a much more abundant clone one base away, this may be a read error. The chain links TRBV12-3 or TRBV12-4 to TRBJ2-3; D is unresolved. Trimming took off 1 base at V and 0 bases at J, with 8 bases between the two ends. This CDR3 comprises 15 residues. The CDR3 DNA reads TGTGCCAGCAGTTTAGACAAGGGTAGCACAGATACGCAGTATTTT. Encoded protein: CASSLDKGSTDTQYF.

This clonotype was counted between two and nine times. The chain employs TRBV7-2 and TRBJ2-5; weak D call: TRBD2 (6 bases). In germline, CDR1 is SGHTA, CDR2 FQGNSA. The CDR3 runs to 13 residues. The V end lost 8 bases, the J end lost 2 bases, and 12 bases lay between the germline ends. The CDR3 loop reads CASGGTLQETQYF. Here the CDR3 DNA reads TGTGCCAGCGGGGGGACTTTACAAGAGACCCAGTACTTC.